This TCR beta chain was profiled in a study of cytomegalovirus exposure and HLA in healthy donors. CDR1 is SGDLS and CDR2 is YYNGEE in the germline V gene. V was clipped by 0 bases and J by 5 bases, with 14 bases between them. This CDR3 contains 15 residues. The PCR used 60 Vbeta and 13 Jbeta primers. Repertoires were generated with immunoSEQ multiplex PCR, while TCRdb's copy carries only in-frame clones and drops some. Of 50,000 to 70,000 clones detected, approximately 80% appear once; the ten largest clones hold 1.5% to 2%. V gene TRBV9 combines with J gene TRBJ1-2, with D perhaps TRBD1 (6 bases). Sequencing was done on a sample of PBMCs. The source is a human donor in good health. The CDR3 sequence is CASSVDATGGYGYTF. The CDR3 DNA sequence: TGTGCCAGCAGCGTAGACGCGACAGGCGGATATGGCTACACCTTC.